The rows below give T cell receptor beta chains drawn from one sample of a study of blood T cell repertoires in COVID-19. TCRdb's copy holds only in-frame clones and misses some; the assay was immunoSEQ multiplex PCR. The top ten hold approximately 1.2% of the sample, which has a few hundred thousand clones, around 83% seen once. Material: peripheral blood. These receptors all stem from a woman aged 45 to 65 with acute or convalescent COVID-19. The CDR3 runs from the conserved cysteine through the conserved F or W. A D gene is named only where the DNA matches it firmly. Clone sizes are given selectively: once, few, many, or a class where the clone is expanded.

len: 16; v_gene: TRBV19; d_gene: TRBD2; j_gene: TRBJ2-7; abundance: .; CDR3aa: CASSWAGGPSAYEQYF; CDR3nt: TGTGCCAGTAGTTGGGCGGGAGGGCCTTCCGCCTACGAGCAGTACTTC
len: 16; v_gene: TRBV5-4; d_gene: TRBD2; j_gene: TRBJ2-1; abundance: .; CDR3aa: CASSYGTSGVYNEQFF; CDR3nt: TGTGCCAGCAGCTATGGGACTAGCGGGGTTTACAATGAGCAGTTCTTC
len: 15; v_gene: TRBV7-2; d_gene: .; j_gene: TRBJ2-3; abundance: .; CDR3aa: CASSPVRSPADTQYF; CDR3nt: TGTGCCAGCAGCCCCGTCAGGTCCCCCGCCGATACGCAGTATTTT
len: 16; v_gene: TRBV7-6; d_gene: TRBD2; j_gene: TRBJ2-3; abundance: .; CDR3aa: CASSLIGLAVTDTQYF; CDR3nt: TGTGCCAGCAGCTTAATAGGACTAGCTGTCACAGATACGCAGTATTTT
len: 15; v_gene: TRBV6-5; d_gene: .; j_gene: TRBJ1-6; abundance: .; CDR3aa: CASSSQGTLSSPLHF; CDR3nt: TGTGCCAGCAGTTCCCAAGGGACTCTCAGTTCACCCCTCCACTTT
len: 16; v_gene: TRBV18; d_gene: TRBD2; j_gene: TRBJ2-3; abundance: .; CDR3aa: CASSPVASGGTDTQYF; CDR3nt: TGTGCCAGCTCACCAGTGGCTAGCGGGGGAACAGATACGCAGTATTTT
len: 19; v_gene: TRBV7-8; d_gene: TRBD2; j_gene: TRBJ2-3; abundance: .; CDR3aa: CASSSSGTSGGAVKDTQYF; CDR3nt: TGTGCCAGCAGCTCCTCCGGGACTAGCGGGGGGGCCGTGAAAGATACGCAGTATTTT
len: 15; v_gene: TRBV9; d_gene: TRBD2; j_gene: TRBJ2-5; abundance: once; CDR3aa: CASSVLSGGQETQYF; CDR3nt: TGTGCCAGCAGCGTATTAAGCGGGGGGCAAGAGACCCAGTACTTC
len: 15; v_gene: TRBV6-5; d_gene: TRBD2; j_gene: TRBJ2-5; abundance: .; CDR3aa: CASSSTSGSKETQYF; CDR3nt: TGTGCCAGCAGTTCAACTAGCGGGAGTAAAGAGACCCAGTACTTC
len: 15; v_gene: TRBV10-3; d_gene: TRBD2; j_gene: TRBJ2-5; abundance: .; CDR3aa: CAISDVAGDRETQYF; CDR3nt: TGTGCCATCAGTGATGTAGCGGGAGATAGAGAGACCCAGTACTTC
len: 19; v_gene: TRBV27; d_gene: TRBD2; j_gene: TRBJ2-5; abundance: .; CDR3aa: CASFALGNRAGLRGGTQYF; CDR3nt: TGTGCCAGCTTTGCTTTGGGCAACCGAGCGGGACTTAGAGGAGGGACCCAGTACTTC
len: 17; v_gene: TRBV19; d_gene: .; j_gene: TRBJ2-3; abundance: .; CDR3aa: CASSIDVTGPSTDTQYF; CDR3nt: TGTGCCAGTAGTATAGACGTTACTGGGCCGAGCACAGATACGCAGTATTTT
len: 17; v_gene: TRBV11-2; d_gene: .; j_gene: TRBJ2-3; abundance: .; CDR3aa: CASSLVTTDYHLDTQYF; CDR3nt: TGTGCCAGCAGCTTGGTGACGACGGACTACCATCTAGATACGCAGTATTTT
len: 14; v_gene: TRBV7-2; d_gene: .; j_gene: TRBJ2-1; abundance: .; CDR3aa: CASSFLQGYNEQFF; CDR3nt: TGTGCCAGCAGCTTTCTACAGGGATACAATGAGCAGTTCTTC
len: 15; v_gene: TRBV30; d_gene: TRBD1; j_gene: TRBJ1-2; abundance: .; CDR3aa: CAWNFRDRGLKGYTF; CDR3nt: TGTGCCTGGAACTTCCGGGACAGGGGGCTTAAAGGCTACACCTTC
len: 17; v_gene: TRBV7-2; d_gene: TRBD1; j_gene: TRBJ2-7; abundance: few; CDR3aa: CASSLNSPGTGAYEQYF; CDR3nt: TGTGCCAGCAGCTTAAATAGCCCCGGGACAGGGGCCTACGAGCAGTACTTC
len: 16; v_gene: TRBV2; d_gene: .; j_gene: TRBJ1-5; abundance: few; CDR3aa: CASSEKAGLDNQPQHF; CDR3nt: TGTGCCAGCAGTGAAAAGGCCGGGTTGGACAATCAGCCCCAGCATTTT
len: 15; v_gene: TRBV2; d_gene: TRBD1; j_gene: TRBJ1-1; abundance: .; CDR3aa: CASSGRTGEGTEAFF; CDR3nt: TGTGCCAGCAGTGGCCGGACAGGGGAGGGCACTGAAGCTTTCTTT
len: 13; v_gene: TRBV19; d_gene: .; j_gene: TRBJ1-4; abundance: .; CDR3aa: CASSIAGPEKLFF; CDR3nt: TGTGCCAGTAGTATCGCAGGGCCGGAAAAACTGTTTTTT
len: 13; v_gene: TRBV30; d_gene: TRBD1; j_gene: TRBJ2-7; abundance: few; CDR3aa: CAWSNTGGREQYF; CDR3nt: TGTGCCTGGAGCAATACAGGGGGAAGGGAGCAGTACTTC
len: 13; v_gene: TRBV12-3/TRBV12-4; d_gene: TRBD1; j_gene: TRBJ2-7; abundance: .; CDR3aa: CASSTGGSYEQYF; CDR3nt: TGTGCCAGCAGCACAGGGGGCTCCTACGAGCAGTACTTC
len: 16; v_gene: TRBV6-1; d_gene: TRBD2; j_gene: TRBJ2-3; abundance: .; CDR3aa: CASSGASGGGSDTQYF; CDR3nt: TGTGCCAGCAGTGGGGCTAGCGGGGGTGGGTCAGATACGCAGTATTTT
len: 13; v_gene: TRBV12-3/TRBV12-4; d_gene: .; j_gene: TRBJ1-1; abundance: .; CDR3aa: CASRMGGFSEAFF; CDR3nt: TGTGCCAGCAGGATGGGGGGGTTCTCTGAAGCTTTCTTT
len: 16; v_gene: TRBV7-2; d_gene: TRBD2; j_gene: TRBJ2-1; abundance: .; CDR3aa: CASSPLRTSGSNEQFF; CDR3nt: TGTGCCAGCAGCCCGTTAAGGACTAGCGGGAGTAATGAGCAGTTCTTC
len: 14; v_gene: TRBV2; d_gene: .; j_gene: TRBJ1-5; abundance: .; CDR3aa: CASTDTGGDQPQHF; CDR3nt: TGTGCCAGCACCGATACCGGGGGTGATCAGCCCCAGCATTTT
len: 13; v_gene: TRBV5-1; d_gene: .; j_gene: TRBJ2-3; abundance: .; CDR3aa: CASSLDSTDTQYF; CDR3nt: TGCGCCAGCAGCTTGGACAGTACAGATACGCAGTATTTT
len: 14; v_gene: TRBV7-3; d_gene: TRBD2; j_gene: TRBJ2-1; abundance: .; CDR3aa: CASSPPGAGNEQFF; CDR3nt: TGTGCCAGCAGCCCCCCAGGAGCGGGGAATGAGCAGTTCTTC
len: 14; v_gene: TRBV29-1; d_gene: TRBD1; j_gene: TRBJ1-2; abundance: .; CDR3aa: CSATGTAANYGYTF; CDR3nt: TGCAGCGCTACCGGGACAGCAGCTAACTATGGCTACACCTTC
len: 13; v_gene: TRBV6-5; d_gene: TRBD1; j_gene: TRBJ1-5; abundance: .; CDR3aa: CASAQGADQPQHF; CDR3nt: TGTGCCAGCGCACAGGGGGCTGATCAGCCCCAGCATTTT
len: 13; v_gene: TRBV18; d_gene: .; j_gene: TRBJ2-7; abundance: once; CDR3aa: CASSRQAPYEQYF; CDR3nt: TGTGCCAGCTCTCGACAGGCTCCCTACGAGCAGTACTTC
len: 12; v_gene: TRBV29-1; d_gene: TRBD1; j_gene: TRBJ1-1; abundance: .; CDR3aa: CSVNRGSTEAFF; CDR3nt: TGCAGCGTTAACAGGGGGAGCACTGAAGCTTTCTTT
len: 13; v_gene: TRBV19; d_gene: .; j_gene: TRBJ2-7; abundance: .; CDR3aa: CASSPRSFYEQYF; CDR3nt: TGTGCCAGTAGCCCTCGGTCCTTCTACGAGCAGTACTTC
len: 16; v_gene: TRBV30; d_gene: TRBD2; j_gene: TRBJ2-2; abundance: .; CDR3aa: CAWSGTSGTNTGELFF; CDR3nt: TGTGCCTGGAGCGGGACTAGCGGTACGAACACCGGGGAGCTGTTTTTT
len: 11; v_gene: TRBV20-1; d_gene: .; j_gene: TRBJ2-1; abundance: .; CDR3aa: CSVRLAHEQFF; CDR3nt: TGCAGTGTTCGACTCGCCCATGAGCAGTTCTTC
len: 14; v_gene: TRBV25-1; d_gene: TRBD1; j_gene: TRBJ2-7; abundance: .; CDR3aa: CASSDYRGSDEQYF; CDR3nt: TGTGCCAGCAGTGATTACAGGGGTTCGGACGAGCAGTACTTC
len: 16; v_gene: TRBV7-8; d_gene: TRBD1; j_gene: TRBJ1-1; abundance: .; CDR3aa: CASSPYAGGTNTEAFF; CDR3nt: TGTGCCAGCAGCCCTTATGCAGGGGGCACGAACACTGAAGCTTTCTTT
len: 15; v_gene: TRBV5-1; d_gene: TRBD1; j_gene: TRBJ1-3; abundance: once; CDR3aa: CASSSTGASGNTIYF; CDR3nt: TGCGCCAGCAGCTCGACAGGGGCTTCTGGAAACACCATATATTTT
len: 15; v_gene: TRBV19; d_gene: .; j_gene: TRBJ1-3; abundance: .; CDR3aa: CASSPRDNSGNTIYF; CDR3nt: TGTGCCAGTAGTCCCCGGGACAACTCTGGAAACACCATATATTTT
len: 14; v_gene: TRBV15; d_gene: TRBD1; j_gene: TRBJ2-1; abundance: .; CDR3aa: CATSRLGTGNEQFF; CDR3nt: TGTGCCACCAGCAGGTTAGGGACAGGGAATGAGCAGTTCTTC
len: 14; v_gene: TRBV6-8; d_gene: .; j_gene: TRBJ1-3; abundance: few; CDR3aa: CASSPRLSGNTIYF; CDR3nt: TGTGCCAGCAGTCCTAGACTCTCCGGAAACACCATATATTTT
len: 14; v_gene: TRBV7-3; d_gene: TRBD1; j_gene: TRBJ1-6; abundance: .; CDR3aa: CASSSTGVESPLHF; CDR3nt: TGTGCCAGCAGCTCTACAGGGGTTGAGTCACCCCTCCACTTT